The sequence of this TCR beta chain was determined in a study of Siglec-9 on CD8 T cells in melanoma. Findings of the study overall: An effector memory CD8+ subset marked by Siglec-9 reportedly appeared to gather in melanoma.

Germline V lookup: CDR1 SQVTM, CDR2 ANQGSEA. The CDR3 is 14 residues long. V gave up 1 base and J gave up 7 bases; unmatched junction bases: 8. Concerning this clone: Its cognate antigen is unknown.

Sequencing was performed with immunoSEQ multiplex PCR; in TCRdb, only in-frame clones are kept and a portion is missing. The data contain 36,000 or so clones, more than 65% of them singletons. This TCR came from a human donor in good health. This chain joins TRBV29-1 and TRBJ1-2, with 8 bases fitting TRBD1. The sequenced sample consisted of Siglec-9- CD8+ T cells sorted from blood. The CDR3 region is CSVEGGRGLFGYTF. CDR3 nucleotide sequence: TGCAGCGTTGAAGGCGGCAGGGGGCTGTTTGGCTACACCTTC.